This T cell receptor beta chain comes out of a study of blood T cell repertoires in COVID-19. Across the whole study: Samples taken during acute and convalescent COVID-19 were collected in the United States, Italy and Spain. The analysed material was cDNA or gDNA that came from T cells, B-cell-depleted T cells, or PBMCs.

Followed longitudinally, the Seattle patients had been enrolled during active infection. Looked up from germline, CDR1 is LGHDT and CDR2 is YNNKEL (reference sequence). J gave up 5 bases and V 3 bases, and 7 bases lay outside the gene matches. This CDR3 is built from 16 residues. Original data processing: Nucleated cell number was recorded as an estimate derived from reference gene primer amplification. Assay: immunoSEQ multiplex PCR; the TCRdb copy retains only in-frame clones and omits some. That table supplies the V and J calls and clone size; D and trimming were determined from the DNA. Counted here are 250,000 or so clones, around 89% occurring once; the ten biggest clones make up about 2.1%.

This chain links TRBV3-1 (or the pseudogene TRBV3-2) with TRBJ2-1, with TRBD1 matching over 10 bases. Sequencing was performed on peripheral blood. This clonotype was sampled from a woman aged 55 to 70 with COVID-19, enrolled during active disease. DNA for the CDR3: TGTGCCAGCAGCCAGGCGACAGGGGGCGGGAACAATGAGCAGTTCTTC. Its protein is CASSQATGGGNNEQFF.